The 29 T cell receptor beta chains below all came from one sample that was sequenced in a study of cytomegalovirus exposure and HLA in healthy donors. The PCR made use of 60 Vbeta and 13 Jbeta primers. The method was immunoSEQ multiplex PCR; TCRdb's version includes in-frame clones alone and lacks a portion of them. The sample consists of 130,000 to 150,000 clones, around three quarters of them appearing once. Sequenced material: PBMCs. The receptor set was obtained from a man between 40 and 49 years old in good health and CMV-seropositive.

To note about this clone: Other DNA sequences in the same sample also yield this CDR3. The chain recombines TRBV18 with TRBJ2-7; 10 nucleotides align to TRBD1. Germline CDR1 and CDR2: KGHSH and LQKENI. There are 15 residues in the CDR3. V shed 0 bases and J 4 bases; nucleotides not matched to a gene: 3. The CDR3 DNA sequence: TGTGCCAGCTCACCACCGGGACAGGGGCCTTACGAGCAGTACTTC. This translates into CASSPPGQGPYEQYF.

The V gene is TRBV6-6, the J gene TRBJ2-5; 7 bases are a match to TRBD2. V dropped 1 base and J dropped 5; count of bases not matched to a gene: 7. The CDR3 covers 15 residues. CDR1 and CDR2 (germline): MNHNY, SVGAGI (reference sequence). The DNA for the CDR3 is TGTGCCAGCAGTTACTTCGGCGGGAGCGGGGAGACCCAGTACTTC. This gives the protein CASSYFGGSGETQYF.

The CDR3 DNA reads as TGTGCCAGCAGCTCAGGGTCCACACGGGCTGAAGCTTTCTTT. Translation gives CASSSGSTRAEAFF. This chain joins TRBV7-9 and TRBJ1-1; a possible D gene is TRBD1 (5 bases). This CDR3 has 14 amino acids. V lost 4 bases, J lost 6 bases, and 15 bases lay in between. CDR1 and CDR2 (germline): SEHNR, FQNEAQ (reference sequence).

This clone came up a few times. The chain joins TRBV7-9 to TRBJ1-2; D uncertain. This CDR3 has 13 residues. CDR1 is SEHNR, CDR2 FQNEAQ, per germline (reference sequence). V was clipped by 5 bases and J by 7 bases, with 14 bases between them. For the CDR3, the DNA is TGTGCCAGCAGCCCCTCGGGGATCGGTGGCTACACCTTC. Translated, it gives CASSPSGIGGYTF. Full variable domain (outside the CDR3, taken from reference TRBV7-9 and TRBJ1-2): DTGVSQNPRHKITKRGQNVTFRCDPISEHNRLYWYRQTLGQGPEFLTYFQNEAQLEKSRLLSDRFSAERPKGSFSTLEIQRTEQGDSAMYLCASSPSGIGGYTFGSGTRLTVV.

The chain has TRBV6-5 and TRBJ2-3; D may be TRBD2 (6 bases). The CDR3 extends over 16 amino acids. V gave up 0 bases and J gave up 3 bases, with 13 bases separating them. Germline loops: CDR1 MNHEY, CDR2 SVGAGI. CDR3 in amino acids: CASSYSPGSGTDTQYF. CDR3 in DNA: TGTGCCAGCAGTTACTCCCCCGGGAGTGGTACAGATACGCAGTATTTT.

The CDR3 bases are TGTGCCAGCAGTCCAGGTCCCCCGGCTGAAAAACTGTTTTTT. As protein: CASSPGPPAEKLFF. The chain is built from TRBV2 and TRBJ1-4, with D hard to call. In germline, CDR1 is SNHLY, CDR2 FYNNEI. V dropped 5 bases and J dropped 7 bases, with 14 bases sitting between them. This CDR3 contains 14 residues.

This clone was observed once. The chain employs TRBV10-1 and TRBJ2-1, with TRBD2 matching over 9 bases. J was trimmed by 6 bases and V by 8 bases; bases with no gene match: 11. This CDR3 has 15 residues. The germline gives CDR1 WNHNN, CDR2 SYGVQD (reference sequence). The CDR3 DNA is TGCGCCAGCGGGGCGGGAAAGCGGGGGGTCAATGAGCAGTTCTTC. Translating it yields CASGAGKRGVNEQFF.

The chain is built from TRBV7-6 and TRBJ2-3; D unresolved. V was trimmed by 0 bases and J by 4 bases, leaving 11 bases between them. Germline V gene sequence: CDR1 SGHVS, CDR2 FNYEAQ. The CDR3 consists of 15 residues. CDR3 loop: CASSLASLGADTQYF. CDR3 DNA: TGTGCCAGCAGCTTAGCTTCTCTAGGCGCAGATACGCAGTATTTT.

The V and J genes are TRBV25-1 and TRBJ2-5; no clear D. Looked up from germline, CDR1 is MGHDK and CDR2 is SYGVNS. The CDR3 contains 14 residues. Trimming removed 4 bases at V and 1 base at J, with 10 bases between. For the CDR3, the DNA is TGTGCCAGCAGTGGATCGGTATTCCAAGAGACCCAGTACTTC. This sequence encodes CASSGSVFQETQYF.

The rearrangement links TRBV6-5 to TRBJ2-2; D is perhaps TRBD2 (5 bases). The CDR3 contains 14 residues. CDR1 is MNHEY and CDR2 is SVGAGI in the germline V gene. V gave up 4 bases and J gave up 3 bases, with 9 bases separating them. The CDR3 sequence: CASSSQDYTGELFF. Written as DNA, the CDR3 is TGTGCCAGCAGTTCCCAGGACTACACCGGGGAGCTGTTTTTT.

The rearrangement joins TRBV4-1 to TRBJ2-3, with D perhaps matching TRBD1 (5 bases). The CDR3 runs to 13 residues. V was cut by 2 bases and J by 6 bases, with 9 bases left in between. Germline CDR1 MGHRA, CDR2 YSYEKL. CDR3: CASSQPNRDTQYF. Written as DNA, the CDR3 is TGCGCCAGCAGCCAACCCAACAGGGATACGCAGTATTTT.

This clone was counted once. The chain couples TRBV28 to TRBJ1-3; D perhaps matches TRBD1 (5 bases). CDR1 is MDHEN, CDR2 SYDVKM, per germline. The germline V and J ends were trimmed by 8 bases and 7 bases, with 15 bases remaining between them. CDR3 length: 13 amino acids. The CDR3 reads CASCGWGGNTIYF. The CDR3 nucleotides read TGTGCCAGCTGTGGGTGGGGGGGGAACACCATATATTTT.

The J gene is TRBJ1-1, the V gene TRBV5-1; no firm D call. The V and J ends lost 0 bases and 3 bases respectively, with 12 bases between them. This CDR3 spans 15 amino acids. Germline V lookup: CDR1 SGHRS, CDR2 YFSETQ. CDR3 bases: TGCGCCAGCAGCTTGGCCGGCGGCTTAGACACTGAAGCTTTCTTT. Its translation is CASSLAGGLDTEAFF. Full variable domain (missing parts from reference TRBV5-1 and TRBJ1-1): KAGVTQTPRYLIKTRGQQVTLSCSPISGHRSVSWYQQTPGQGLQFLFEYFSETQRNKGNFPGRFSGRQFSNSRSEMNVSTLELGDSALYLCASSLAGGLDTEAFFGQGTRLTVV.

The chain recombines TRBV2 with TRBJ1-5; 10 bases fit TRBD1. CDR1 and CDR2 from the germline V gene are SNHLY and FYNNEI. V shed 8 bases, J shed 5 bases, and the junction held 6 bases outside the gene matches. This CDR3 spans 14 amino acids. This CDR3 is CASFRDRGHQPQHF. CDR3 nucleotide sequence: TGTGCCAGCTTCCGGGACAGGGGACATCAGCCCCAGCATTTT.

The V call is TRBV28, the J call TRBJ2-7, with D perhaps TRBD2 (5 bases). The CDR3 extends over 16 amino acids. From germline, CDR1 is MDHEN and CDR2 SYDVKM. V was shortened by 5 bases and J by 2 bases, with 19 bases between the two germline ends. Here the CDR3 reads CASSPLRPEDPYEQYF. The CDR3, as DNA: TGTGCCAGCAGTCCCCTCCGCCCGGAGGACCCCTACGAGCAGTACTTC.

J is TRBJ2-5 and V is TRBV13; TRBD1 matches at 9 bases. Losses at the gene ends were 5 bases for V and 5 bases for J; bases not matched to a gene: 6. Germline CDR1 PRHDT, CDR2 FYEKMQ (reference sequence). The CDR3 has 14 amino acids. CDR3 DNA: TGTGCCAGCAGCGCACGACAGGGGGAGGAGACCCAGTACTTC. Its translation: CASSARQGEETQYF.

Only one count was recorded for this clone. The V and J genes are TRBV29-1 and TRBJ1-1, with D perhaps TRBD1 (6 bases). This CDR3 spans 14 amino acids. Germline CDR1 reads SQVTM; CDR2 reads ANQGSEA. V lost 5 bases and J lost 4, with 17 bases in between. The CDR3 coding sequence is TGCAGCGTTCGGGAGGGGGGGGCTAGCACTGAAGCTTTCTTT. Its protein product is CSVREGGASTEAFF.

This clone was counted a few times. The chain couples TRBV15 to TRBJ2-7, with D uncertain. The CDR3 is made up of 11 amino acids. Germline CDR1 and CDR2: LNHNV and YYDKDF (reference sequence). V was clipped by 3 bases and J by 10 bases, with 10 bases between them. The CDR3 region has the DNA TGTGCCACCAGCAGCCTTGCCGTACAGTACGTC. It translates to CATSSLAVQYV.

The V gene is TRBV5-1, the J gene TRBJ2-3, with TRBD2 identical over 13 bases. Looked up from germline, CDR1 is SGHRS and CDR2 is YFSETQ. This CDR3 region has 17 residues. With 4 bases clipped from V and 0 bases from J, the junction kept 5 bases outside the gene matches. This CDR3 reads CASSLRLAGGSTDTQYF. DNA of the CDR3: TGCGCCAGCAGCCTCCGACTAGCGGGGGGCAGCACAGATACGCAGTATTTT.

CDR3 sequence (DNA): TGTGCCAGCAGGATAAACAGGAACACTGAAGCTTTCTTT. Translating gives CASRINRNTEAFF. V is TRBV2 and J is TRBJ1-1; D gene ambiguous. Trimming removed 6 bases at V and 1 base at J, with 9 bases between. This CDR3 has 13 residues. Germline V gene lookup returns CDR1 SNHLY and CDR2 FYNNEI.

This chain links TRBV14 with TRBJ1-5; 8 bases are shared with TRBD1. V dropped 4 bases and J dropped 3; count of bases not matched to a gene: 11. The CDR3 spans 17 residues. The germline V gene has CDR1 SGHDN and CDR2 FVKESK. Here the CDR3 reads CASSPLTGGRSNQPQHF. The CDR3 DNA reads TGTGCCAGCAGCCCCCTCACAGGGGGTCGCTCCAATCAGCCCCAGCATTTT.

The chain has TRBV2 and TRBJ2-5, with TRBD1 identical over 9 bases. The ends lost 7 bases at V and 5 bases at J; junction bases unmatched: 8. The germline V gene has CDR1 SNHLY and CDR2 FYNNEI. This CDR3 is built from 14 residues. The CDR3 here is CASNIGQGIETQYF. The CDR3 nucleotides read TGTGCCAGCAATATAGGACAGGGGATCGAGACCCAGTACTTC.

CDR3 sequence (DNA): TGTGCCAGCAGCTTATCCAGGGGGCGCGGATACAATGAGCAGTTCTTC. Encoded protein: CASSLSRGRGYNEQFF. The chain uses TRBV7-2 and TRBJ2-1; 8 nucleotides align to TRBD1. The CDR3 has 16 residues. The V and J ends lost 2 bases and 4 bases, in that order; junction bases with no gene match: 7. CDR1 and CDR2 from the germline V gene are SGHTA and FQGNSA.

This clone was detected only once. The chain combines TRBV6-5 with TRBJ1-2; TRBD1 is a possible D gene (6 bases). CDR1 is MNHEY, CDR2 SVGAGI, per germline. The CDR3 is 13 residues long. The germline V and J ends were trimmed by 2 bases and 8 bases, with 12 bases remaining between them. The CDR3 sequence is CASSYTSQGGYTF. CDR3 DNA sequence: TGTGCCAGCAGTTACACCTCCCAGGGGGGCTACACCTTC.

This clone was observed a single time. This sequence joins TRBV19 and TRBJ1-1; D gene unclear. Trimming left V 5 bases short and J 1 base short, with 8 bases between. The CDR3 spans 13 residues. The germline gives CDR1 LNHDA, CDR2 SQIVND (reference sequence). CDR3 in amino acids: CASSQRQNTEAFF. The CDR3 DNA reads as TGTGCCAGTAGTCAAAGACAGAACACTGAAGCTTTCTTT.

V and J are TRBV6-1 and TRBJ1-6, with a possible D match to TRBD1 (5 bases). Between the trimmed V and J ends, which lost 5 bases and 6 bases, there was a span of 14 bases. Germline V CDR1 and CDR2: MNHNS, SASEGT. This CDR3 is built from 15 residues. The CDR3 nucleotides read TGTGCCAGCAGTTCCAGGGAGGGACGTAATTCACCCCTCCACTTT. Protein sequence: CASSSREGRNSPLHF.

The chain uses TRBV5-1 and TRBJ2-3; tentatively, D is TRBD1 (5 bases). V was shortened by 0 bases and J by 2 bases, with 10 bases between the two germline ends. CDR3 length: 15 amino acids. Germline lookup yields CDR1 SGHRS and CDR2 YFSETQ. CDR3 residues: CASSLVQGYTDTQYF. The CDR3 nucleotides are TGCGCCAGCAGCTTGGTTCAGGGCTACACAGATACGCAGTATTTT. The full variable domain, rest sourced from reference TRBV5-1 and TRBJ2-3, is KAGVTQTPRYLIKTRGQQVTLSCSPISGHRSVSWYQQTPGQGLQFLFEYFSETQRNKGNFPGRFSGRQFSNSRSEMNVSTLELGDSALYLCASSLVQGYTDTQYFGPGTRLTVL.

The chain carries TRBV2 and TRBJ2-7; TRBD2 aligns across 9 bases. Germline V gene lookup returns CDR1 SNHLY and CDR2 FYNNEI. Losses at the gene ends were 4 bases for V and 5 bases for J; bases not matched to a gene: 6. The CDR3 spans 14 residues. This CDR3 reads CASSVAAGGHEQYF. In DNA, the CDR3 is TGTGCCAGCAGTGTCGCTGCGGGGGGGCACGAGCAGTACTTC. Full variable domain (remainder filled in from reference TRBV2 and TRBJ2-7): EPEVTQTPSHQVTQMGQEVILRCVPISNHLYFYWYRQILGQKVEFLVSFYNNEISEKSEIFDDQFSVERPDGSNFTLKIRSTKLEDSAMYFCASSVAAGGHEQYFGPGTRLTVT.

This clone was picked up one time. This chain links TRBV7-2 with TRBJ2-5, with D unresolved. CDR1 and CDR2 (germline): SGHTA, FQGNSA. The V end was cut by 5 bases, the J end by 7 bases, with 11 bases between. This CDR3 is 12 amino acids long. The CDR3 sequence is CASSPQGVTQYF. In DNA form, the CDR3 reads TGTGCCAGCAGCCCACAAGGAGTGACCCAGTACTTC. The full variable domain, in which reference TRBV7-2 and TRBJ2-5 provide the parts outside the CDR3, is GAGVSQSPSNKVTEKGKDVELRCDPISGHTALYWYRQSLGQGLEFLIYFQGNSAPDKSGLPSDRFSAERTGGSVSTLTIQRTQQEDSAVYLCASSPQGVTQYFGPGTRLLVL.